The clone carrying this TCR beta chain was picked up one time. Its specificity is unknown. This entry comes from a study of CD8 T cells in ankylosing spondylitis. Broader study findings: Characteristic, it appeared, of ankylosing spondylitis blood was a TCR beta motif of several highly homologous variants. Peripheral blood samples showed relatively rare disease-linked clones, and these clones were CD8+. Matched synovial fluid from ankylosing spondylitis patients was reported to be enriched for disease-linked clones.

The CDR3 consists of 16 residues. Germline CDR1 and CDR2: SSHAT and FNYEAQ (reference sequence). V was cut by 0 bases and J by 1 base, with 12 bases left in between. Libraries of TCR beta came from quantitative 5'-RACE with molecular barcodes. TCRdb ran MiXCR on the 5' RACE reads and lists one entry per CDR3 protein. The sample carries around 100,000 distinct CDR3 sequences, 20% to 30% recorded once. The sequence was collected from a male donor with ankylosing spondylitis. The V gene is TRBV7-7, the J gene TRBJ2-5, with D maybe TRBD1 (6 bases). Sequenced material: synovial fluid, either unsorted or a sorted T cell fraction (not recorded which). CDR3 DNA sequence: TGTGCCAGCAGCTTAGCGGGGGCAGGGGCCCAAGAGACCCAGTACTTC. Its protein is CASSLAGAGAQETQYF. Combining the CDR3 with reference TRBV7-7 and TRBJ2-5 gives the whole variable domain GAGVSQSPRYKVTKRGQDVTLRCDPISSHATLYWYQQALGQGPEFLTYFNYEAQPDKSGLPSDRFSAERPEGSISTLTIQRTEQRDSAMYRCASSLAGAGAQETQYFGPGTRLLVL.